What follows are 18 T cell receptor beta chains derived from one specimen sequenced in a study of CD8+ T cells in alopecia areata. As the sequencing template, cDNA was produced by extracting RNA and reverse transcribing it. Assay: immunoSEQ multiplex PCR; the TCRdb copy retains only in-frame clones and omits some. In the table there are about 180,000 clones, less than 70% of which are singletons. The treatment here: oral pan-JAK inhibitor, 5-10 mg twice daily. The sample in question was CD8+ T cells sorted from blood, obtained at week 24, from a patient treated with tofacitinib. These receptors all stem from a human donor with alopecia areata.

V usage is TRBV29-1 and J usage is TRBJ1-1; 7 bases map to TRBD1. CDR3 length equals 14 residues. The germline V gene has CDR1 SQVTM and CDR2 ANQGSEA. The J segment lost 3 bases and the V segment lost 5 bases, leaving 9 bases of the junction unmatched. This chain's CDR3 is CSVPTGQDYTEAFF. DNA for the CDR3: TGCAGCGTTCCCACTGGACAGGATTACACTGAAGCTTTCTTT.

This clone was detected a few times. This chain connects TRBV13 to TRBJ1-1, with 7 positions matching TRBD1. The CDR3 runs to 15 residues. Germline V gene sequence: CDR1 PRHDT, CDR2 FYEKMQ (reference sequence). After removal of 5 bases from V and 0 bases from J, the junction contained 6 bases not matched to a gene. The CDR3 spells CASSPGTALNTEAFF. The CDR3 bases are TGTGCCAGCAGCCCCGGGACAGCTCTGAACACTGAAGCTTTCTTT. Drawing the rest from reference TRBV13 and TRBJ1-1, the complete variable domain is AAGVIQSPRHLIKEKRETATLKCYPIPRHDTVYWYQQGPGQDPQFLISFYEKMQSDKGSIPDRFSAQQFSDYHSELNMSSLELGDSALYFCASSPGTALNTEAFFGQGTRLTVV.

This clone was observed a few times. Additional DNA sequences in this sample encode the identical CDR3. The rearrangement uses TRBV5-6 and TRBJ2-7; 8 positions agree with TRBD1. Germline V gene data show CDR1 as SGHDT and CDR2 as YYEEEE. V was clipped by 5 bases and J by 0 bases; unmatched bases: 4. The CDR3 covers 14 residues. The DNA for the CDR3 is TGTGCCAGCAGTTCCGGACAGGGCTCCTACGAGCAGTACTTC. Translated, it gives CASSSGQGSYEQYF.

The chain links TRBV2 to TRBJ1-2, with 7 bases identical to TRBD1. J lost 4 bases, V lost 3 bases, and 5 bases had no gene match. The CDR3 totals 14 residues. From germline, CDR1 is SNHLY and CDR2 FYNNEI. CDR3 region: CASSEGAGGYGYTF. The DNA for the CDR3 is TGTGCCAGCAGTGAGGGTGCAGGGGGCTATGGCTACACCTTC.

The chain combines TRBV7-9 with TRBJ2-7, with D perhaps assigned TRBD1 or TRBD2 (5 bases each). Germline V CDR1 and CDR2: SEHNR, FQNEAQ (reference sequence). This CDR3 contains 15 residues. Between the trimmed V and J ends, which lost 5 bases and 0 bases, there was a span of 14 bases. CDR3 amino acids: CASSHPTGTSYEQYF. The CDR3, as DNA: TGTGCCAGCAGCCACCCAACGGGGACCTCCTACGAGCAGTACTTC.

The chain employs TRBV7-9 and TRBJ2-2, with TRBD2 matching over 12 bases. Germline CDR1 and CDR2: SEHNR and FQNEAQ (reference sequence). The CDR3 length is 18 residues. J lost 3 bases, V lost 4 bases, and 9 bases had no gene match. DNA for the CDR3: TGTGCCAGCAGCTCACCCTCTAGCGGGGGGGCCGACACCGGGGAGCTGTTTTTT. Residues: CASSSPSSGGADTGELFF.

The rearrangement joins TRBV27 to TRBJ1-1, with a tentative D call TRBD1 (6 bases). Germline CDR1 and CDR2: MNHEY and SMNVEV (reference sequence). V shed 5 bases and J shed 3 bases, with 16 bases lying between them. The CDR3 sequence is 15 residues long. The CDR3 region is CASSPRTVSDTEAFF. The CDR3 nucleotides are TGTGCCAGCAGTCCCCGGACAGTATCGGACACTGAAGCTTTCTTT.

The chain employs TRBV6-5 and TRBJ1-1; possibly TRBD1 for D (5 bases). Germline V lookup: CDR1 MNHEY, CDR2 SVGAGI. V lost 0 bases, J lost 0 bases, and 11 bases lay in between. This CDR3 is 16 amino acids long. Here the CDR3 DNA reads TGTGCCAGCAGTTACTCGACGGGGGAACTGAACACTGAAGCTTTCTTT. It yields the protein CASSYSTGELNTEAFF.

The chain carries TRBV7-9 and TRBJ1-1, with 9 bases lining up with TRBD1. CDR3 length: 13 amino acids. Germline trimming cut 5 bases from V and 7 bases from J; bases unmatched to any gene: 5. Germline V lookup: CDR1 SEHNR, CDR2 FQNEAQ (reference sequence). The CDR3 DNA is TGTGCCAGCAGCCTGACGGACAGGGGTGAAGCTTTCTTT. It translates to CASSLTDRGEAFF.

CDR3 DNA sequence: TGCAGCGCCGTAGGGAACTACGAGCAGTACTTC. Translating it yields CSAVGNYEQYF. The chain recombines TRBV29-1 with TRBJ2-7; D is ambiguous. The CDR3 contains 11 residues. Trimming removed 7 bases at V and 3 bases at J, with 10 bases between. Germline V gene sequence: CDR1 SQVTM, CDR2 ANQGSEA.

This clone was picked up a small number of times. V is TRBV19 and J is TRBJ2-1; D gene ambiguous. CDR1 and CDR2 from the germline V gene are LNHDA and SQIVND (reference sequence). This CDR3 comprises 11 residues. The ends were cut back, 5 bases at V and 7 bases at J, with 6 bases in the middle. CDR3 DNA: TGTGCCAGTAGTTTTCGGAATGAGCAGTTCTTC. Translated: CASSFRNEQFF.

The sample holds a few counts of this clone. The genes are TRBV11-2 and TRBJ2-3; D might be TRBD2 (5 bases). Germline CDR1 and CDR2: SGHAT and FQNNGV. The V and J ends lost 1 base and 1 base respectively, with 9 bases between them. CDR3 size: 15 residues. The CDR3 loop is CASSLGLRGTDTQYF. The CDR3 nucleotides are TGTGCCAGCAGCTTAGGTTTGCGGGGCACAGATACGCAGTATTTT.

The rearrangement joins TRBV7-3 to TRBJ2-1, with unresolved D. The V end lost 4 bases, the J end lost 8 bases, and 12 bases lay between the germline ends. The CDR3 contains 13 residues. Looked up from germline, CDR1 is SGHTA and CDR2 is FQGTGA. The CDR3 spells CASSSASGYEQFF. Here the CDR3 DNA reads TGTGCCAGCAGCTCGGCCTCGGGCTATGAGCAGTTCTTC. Full variable domain (outside the CDR3, taken from reference TRBV7-3 and TRBJ2-1): GAGVSQTPSNKVTEKGKYVELRCDPISGHTALYWYRQSLGQGPEFLIYFQGTGAADDSGLPNDRFFAVRPEGSVSTLKIQRTERGDSAVYLCASSSASGYEQFFGPGTRLTVL.

This clone was counted only a few times. The chain joins TRBV2 to TRBJ2-3, with 8 positions matching TRBD2. Trimming removed 9 bases from V and 5 bases from J; junction bases left unmatched: 7. CDR3 length: 13 residues. Germline lookup yields CDR1 SNHLY and CDR2 FYNNEI. The CDR3 DNA sequence: TGTGCCAGACGGGGGGGCCTTGAAGATACGCAGTATTTT. It is translated as CARRGGLEDTQYF.

This rearrangement joins TRBV4-3 to TRBJ2-7; tentatively, D is TRBD1 or TRBD2 (7 bases each). The germline V gene has CDR1 LGHNA and CDR2 YSLEER. The CDR3 loop spans 15 amino acids. The ends were cut back, 3 bases at V and 4 bases at J, with 16 bases in the middle. The CDR3 loop reads CASSQLTGRDYEQYF. CDR3 bases: TGCGCCAGCAGCCAGTTGACAGGGAGGGATTACGAGCAGTACTTC.

The chain couples TRBV5-6 to TRBJ2-7, with D tentatively TRBD1 or TRBD2 (5 bases each). Germline values: CDR1 SGHDT, CDR2 YYEEEE. V was shortened by 4 bases and J by 5 bases, with 13 bases between the two germline ends. The CDR3 contains 13 residues. CDR3 in DNA: TGTGCCAGCAGCCTGGGACCGATCAACGAGCAGTACTTC. It encodes CASSLGPINEQYF.

The genes are TRBV9 and TRBJ2-2, with D perhaps assigned TRBD1 or TRBD2 (5 bases each). Per the germline V gene, CDR1 is SGDLS and CDR2 is YYNGEE. V was pared by 4 bases and J by 1 base, with 14 bases between. CDR3 length: 16 residues. The CDR3 bases are TGTGCCAGCAGCCCCCGGGACCGACAGAACACCGGGGAGCTGTTTTTT. Translated, it gives CASSPRDRQNTGELFF.

In its sample, this clone was seen a few times. The rearrangement links TRBV4-3 to TRBJ1-2; 10 bases align to TRBD1. The germline CDR1 and CDR2 sequences are LGHNA and YSLEER. This CDR3 is built from 16 residues. Trimming removed 0 bases from V and 4 bases from J; junction bases left unmatched: 5. CDR3 sequence reads: CASSQDPRTGGYGYTF. The CDR3 DNA reads TGCGCCAGCAGCCAAGATCCCCGGACAGGGGGCTATGGCTACACCTTC.